This TCR beta chain was found in a study of T cell responses to AZD1222 COVID-19 vaccine. The V end lost 3 bases, the J end lost 4 bases, and 9 bases lay between the germline ends. This CDR3 comprises 14 residues. Germline CDR1 MNHEY, CDR2 SVGAGI. Study results and caveats: Most donors were white British and more were female, and clonal diversity was possibly underestimated. Among those given AZD1222, only six were seropositive at baseline.

Some second doses came at about 4 weeks and others at about 12 weeks; these were pooled. Here immunoSEQ multiplex PCR was the method, and the copy in TCRdb shows in-frame clones only, minus some. The table shows fewer than 100,000 clones, with 88% occurring only once. Details on this clone: Its antigen remains unidentified.

Sequencing used peripheral blood, obtained 28 days after the second AZD1222 dose. The clonotype originates from an adult who received the AZD1222 COVID-19 vaccine. The chain carries TRBV6-5 and TRBJ2-2, with D perhaps TRBD1 or TRBD2 (5 bases each). CDR3 DNA sequence: TGTGCCAGCAGTTATGAGGGGTTCACCGGGGAGCTGTTTTTT. Protein product: CASSYEGFTGELFF.